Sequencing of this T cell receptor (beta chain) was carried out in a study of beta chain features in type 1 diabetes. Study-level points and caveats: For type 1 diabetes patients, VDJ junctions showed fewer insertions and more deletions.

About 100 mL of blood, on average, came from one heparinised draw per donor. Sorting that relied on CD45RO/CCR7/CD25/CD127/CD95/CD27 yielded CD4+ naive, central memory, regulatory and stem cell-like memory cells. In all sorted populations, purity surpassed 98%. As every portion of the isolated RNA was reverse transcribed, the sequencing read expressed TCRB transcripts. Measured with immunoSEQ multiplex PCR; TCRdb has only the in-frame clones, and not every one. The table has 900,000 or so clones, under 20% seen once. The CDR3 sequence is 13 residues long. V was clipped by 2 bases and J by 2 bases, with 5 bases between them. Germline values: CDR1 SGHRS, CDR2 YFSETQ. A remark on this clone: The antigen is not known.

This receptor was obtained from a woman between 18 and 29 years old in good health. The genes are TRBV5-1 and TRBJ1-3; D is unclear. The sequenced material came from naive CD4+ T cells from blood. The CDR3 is CASSFSPGNTIYF. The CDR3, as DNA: TGCGCCAGCAGCTTCAGCCCTGGAAACACCATATATTTT.